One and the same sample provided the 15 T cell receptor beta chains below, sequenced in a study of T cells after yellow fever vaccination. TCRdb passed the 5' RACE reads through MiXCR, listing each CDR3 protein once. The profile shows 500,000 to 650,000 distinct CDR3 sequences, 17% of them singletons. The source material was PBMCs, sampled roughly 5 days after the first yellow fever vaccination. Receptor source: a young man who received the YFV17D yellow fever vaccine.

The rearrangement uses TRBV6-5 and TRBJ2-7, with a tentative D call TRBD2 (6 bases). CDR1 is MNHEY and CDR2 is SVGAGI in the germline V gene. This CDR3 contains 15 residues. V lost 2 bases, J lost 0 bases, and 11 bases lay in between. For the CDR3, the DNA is TGTGCCAGCAGTTACAACGGCGGGGTCTCCTACGAGCAGTACGTC. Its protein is CASSYNGGVSYEQYV.

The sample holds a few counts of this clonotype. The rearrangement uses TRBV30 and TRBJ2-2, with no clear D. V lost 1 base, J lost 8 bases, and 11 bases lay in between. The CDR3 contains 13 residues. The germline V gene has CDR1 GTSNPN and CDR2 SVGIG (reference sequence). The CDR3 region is CAWSAHQPGELFF. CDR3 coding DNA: TGTGCCTGGAGTGCCCATCAACCGGGGGAGCTGTTTTTT. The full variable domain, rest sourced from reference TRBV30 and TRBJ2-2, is SQTIHQWPATLVQPVGSPLSLECTVEGTSNPNLYWYRQAAGRGLQLLFYSVGIGQISSEVPQNLSASRPQDRQFILSSKKLLLSDSGFYLCAWSAHQPGELFFGEGSRLTVL.

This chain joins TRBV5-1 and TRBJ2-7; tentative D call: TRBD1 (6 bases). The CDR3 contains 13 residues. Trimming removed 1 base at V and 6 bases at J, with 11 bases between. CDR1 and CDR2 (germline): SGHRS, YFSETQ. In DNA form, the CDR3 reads TGCGCCAGCAGCTTGTCGGAAGGGGGCGAGCAGTACGTC. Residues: CASSLSEGGEQYV.

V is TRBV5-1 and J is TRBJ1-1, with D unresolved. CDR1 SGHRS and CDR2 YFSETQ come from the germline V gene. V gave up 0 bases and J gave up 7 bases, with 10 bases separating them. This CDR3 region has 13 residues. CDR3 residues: CASSLGSRNEAFF. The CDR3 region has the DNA TGCGCCAGCAGCTTGGGGTCCAGAAATGAAGCTTTCTTT.

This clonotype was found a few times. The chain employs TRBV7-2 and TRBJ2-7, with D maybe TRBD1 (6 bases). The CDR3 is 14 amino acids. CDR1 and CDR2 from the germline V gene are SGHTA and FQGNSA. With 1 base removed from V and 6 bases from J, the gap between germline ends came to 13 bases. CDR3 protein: CASSLEVRGGEQYF. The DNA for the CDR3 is TGTGCCAGCAGCTTAGAGGTCAGGGGTGGCGAGCAGTACTTC.

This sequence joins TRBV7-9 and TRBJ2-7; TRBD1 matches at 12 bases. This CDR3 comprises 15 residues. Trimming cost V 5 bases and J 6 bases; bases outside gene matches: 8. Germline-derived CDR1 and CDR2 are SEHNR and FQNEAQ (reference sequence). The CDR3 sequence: CASSARDRGPREQYF. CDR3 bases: TGTGCCAGCAGCGCTAGGGACAGGGGGCCTCGCGAGCAGTACTTC.

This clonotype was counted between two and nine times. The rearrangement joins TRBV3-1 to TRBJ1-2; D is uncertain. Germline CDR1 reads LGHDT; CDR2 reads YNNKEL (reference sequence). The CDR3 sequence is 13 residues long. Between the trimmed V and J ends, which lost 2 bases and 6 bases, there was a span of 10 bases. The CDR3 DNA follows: TGTGCCAGCAGCCAATACGCAGGAAATGGCTACACCTTC. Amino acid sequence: CASSQYAGNGYTF. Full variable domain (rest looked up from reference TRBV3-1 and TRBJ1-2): DTAVSQTPKYLVTQMGNDKSIKCEQNLGHDTMYWYKQDSKKFLKIMFSYNNKELIINETVPNRFSPKSPDKAHLNLHINSLELGDSAVYFCASSQYAGNGYTFGSGTRLTVV.

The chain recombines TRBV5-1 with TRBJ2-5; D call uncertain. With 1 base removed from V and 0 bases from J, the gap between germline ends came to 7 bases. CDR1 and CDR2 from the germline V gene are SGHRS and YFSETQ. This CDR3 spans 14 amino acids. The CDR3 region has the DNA TGCGCCAGCAGCTTGAACAGCCACCAAGAGACCCAGTACTTC. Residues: CASSLNSHQETQYF.

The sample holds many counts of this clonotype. This CDR3 is CASSPQGDYGYTF. CDR3 DNA: TGCGCCAGCAGCCCCCAGGGGGACTATGGCTACACCTTC. The V and J genes are TRBV5-1 and TRBJ1-2; 7 bases agree with TRBD1. In germline, CDR1 is SGHRS, CDR2 YFSETQ. With 4 bases clipped from V and 3 bases from J, the junction kept 3 bases outside the gene matches. This CDR3 is 13 amino acids long.

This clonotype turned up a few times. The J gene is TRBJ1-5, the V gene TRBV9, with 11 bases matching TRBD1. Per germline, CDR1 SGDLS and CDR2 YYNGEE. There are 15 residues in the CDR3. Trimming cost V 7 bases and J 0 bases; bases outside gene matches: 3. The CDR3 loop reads CASGQGAHSNQPQHF. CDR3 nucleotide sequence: TGTGCCAGCGGACAGGGGGCGCATAGCAATCAGCCCCAGCATTTT.

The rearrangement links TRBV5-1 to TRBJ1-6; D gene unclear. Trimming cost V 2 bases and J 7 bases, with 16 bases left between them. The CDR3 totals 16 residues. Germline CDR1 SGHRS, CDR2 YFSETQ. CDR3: CASSLLEGEANSPLHF. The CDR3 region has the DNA TGCGCCAGCAGCTTATTAGAGGGAGAGGCAAATTCACCCCTCCACTTT.

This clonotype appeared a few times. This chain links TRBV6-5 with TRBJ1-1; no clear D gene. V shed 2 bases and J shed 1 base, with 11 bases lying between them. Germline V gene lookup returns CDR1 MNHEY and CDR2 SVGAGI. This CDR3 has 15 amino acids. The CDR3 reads CASSYQRGKNTEAFF. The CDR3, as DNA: TGTGCCAGCAGTTACCAACGGGGAAAGAACACTGAAGCTTTCTTT.

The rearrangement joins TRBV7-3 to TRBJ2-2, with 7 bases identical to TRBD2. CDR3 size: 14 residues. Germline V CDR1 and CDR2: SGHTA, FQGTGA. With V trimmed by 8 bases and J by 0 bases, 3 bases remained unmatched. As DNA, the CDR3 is TGTGCCAGCGCCCGGGGGGCGAACACCGGGGAGCTGTTTTTT. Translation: CASARGANTGELFF.

The CDR3 region is CASSFSQNSYQETQYF. The CDR3 coding sequence is TGTGCCAGCAGCTTTAGTCAAAACTCGTACCAAGAGACCCAGTACTTC. The V and J genes are TRBV7-9 and TRBJ2-5; no definite D call. Trimming took off 3 bases at V and 0 bases at J, with 14 bases between the two ends. This CDR3 is 16 amino acids long. From germline, CDR1 is SEHNR and CDR2 FQNEAQ (reference sequence).

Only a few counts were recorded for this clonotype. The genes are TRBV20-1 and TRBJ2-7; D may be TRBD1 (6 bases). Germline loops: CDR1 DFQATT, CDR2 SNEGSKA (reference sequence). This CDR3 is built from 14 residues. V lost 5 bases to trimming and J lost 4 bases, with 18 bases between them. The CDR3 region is CSARSRDKMYEQYF. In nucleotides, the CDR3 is TGCAGTGCTCGCTCCCGGGACAAGATGTACGAGCAGTACTTC.